One T cell receptor beta chain is described in this entry. The clone's antigen remains unknown. No per-base quality is available; no much larger clone lies one base away. Participants in the prospective study were aged 18 to 89 years, lived in 20 to 25 United States geographic areas, and enrolled through a virtual design. To assign participants to cohorts, the prospective study relied on clinical history that participants themselves reported in a screening survey and a study questionnaire. ImmuneRACE Cohort 3 recovered participants were defined by two consecutive negative NP/OP PCR tests, healthcare professional clearance, or symptom resolution. Mobile phlebotomists in the prospective study collected whole blood, serum and a nasopharyngeal or oropharyngeal swab from every participant. Additional blood draws and questionnaires over an approximately two-month period could optionally be provided by prospective study participants. Blood samples from the prospective study were shipped frozen or at room temperature prior to DNA extraction.

This specimen comes from a study of blood T cell repertoires in COVID-19 (dated by TCRdb to between 2020 and 2021). General notes on the study: Samples covering the acute and convalescent phases of COVID-19 were provided by collaborators in the United States, Italy and Spain. The dataset comprised deeply sampled blood TCRbeta repertoires from subjects exposed to, actively infected with, or recovered from COVID-19. The samples were drawn from the first 160 participants of the ongoing ImmuneRACE study and from 950 to 1,500 subjects provided by 6 global collaborators. Nearly every sample came with metadata listing a de-identified subject ID, COVID-19 status, age in years and sex. The repertoires were released in a freely available public database meant as a resource for research on the immune response to SARS-CoV-2. Where available, HLA class I and class II types were taken from metadata supplied by the sample provider and were not determined by assay-based typing. The prospective study material was composed of cDNA or gDNA derived from T cells, B-cell-depleted T cells, or PBMCs. The full study reports these points: Clinical and demographic metadata were provided uncurated, with the amount varying by source and participant.

TCRbeta CDR3 regions were amplified from genomic DNA by means of the immunoSEQ Assay, a bias-controlled multiplex PCR. Turning to the authors' computational methods: The number of nucleated cells in each sample was estimated from the amplification of reference gene primers within the assay. To quantify the absolute abundance of each unique TCRbeta CDR3 rearrangement, sequence reads were collapsed and filtered. For each sample, productive Simpson clonality was calculated as the square root of Simpson's diversity index over productive rearrangements. The source is immuneACCESS, and TCRdb retained only in-frame sequences with V and J called. Part of the clones is not carried over; for the studies checked, unresolved V genes explain less than half of this, and the remainder is unexplained. Clone size and V and J calls were adopted from that table, with D and trimming inferred from the DNA. The sample profile shows 140,000 to 150,000 clones; more than 75% of them were found once. About 11% of the sample is in the top ten clones.

This clonotype originated in a man aged 60 to 75 who had recovered from COVID-19. Sequencing was done on a sample of PBMCs or T cells enriched from blood (not recorded which).

Read as DNA, the sequence is TGTGCCATCAGTAACAGGGACGCCATCACAGATACGCAGTATTTT. Its protein is CAISNRDAITDTQYF. Rearrangement joined TRBV10-3 to TRBJ2-3; TRBD1 could be the D gene, as 6 bases match. From its cysteine to its phenylalanine, the CDR3 spans 15 amino acids. Only the CDR3 DNA stays, 45 bases, in frame from base 1. The germline V gene specifies ENHRY as CDR1 and SYGVKD as CDR2. A distance of 14 bases separates the germline ends of V and J, which lose 5 bases and 2 bases respectively.